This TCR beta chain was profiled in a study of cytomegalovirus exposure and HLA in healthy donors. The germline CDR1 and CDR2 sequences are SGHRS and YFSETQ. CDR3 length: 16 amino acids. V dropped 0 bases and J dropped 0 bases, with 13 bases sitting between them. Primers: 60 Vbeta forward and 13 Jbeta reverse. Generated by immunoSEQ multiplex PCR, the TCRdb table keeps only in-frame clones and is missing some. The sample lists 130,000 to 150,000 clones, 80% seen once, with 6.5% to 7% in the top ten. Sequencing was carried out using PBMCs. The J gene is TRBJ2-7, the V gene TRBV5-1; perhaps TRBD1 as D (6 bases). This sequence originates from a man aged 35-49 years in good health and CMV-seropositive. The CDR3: CASSLADSISSYEQYF. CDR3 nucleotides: TGCGCCAGCAGCTTGGCGGACAGTATCAGCTCCTACGAGCAGTACTTC.